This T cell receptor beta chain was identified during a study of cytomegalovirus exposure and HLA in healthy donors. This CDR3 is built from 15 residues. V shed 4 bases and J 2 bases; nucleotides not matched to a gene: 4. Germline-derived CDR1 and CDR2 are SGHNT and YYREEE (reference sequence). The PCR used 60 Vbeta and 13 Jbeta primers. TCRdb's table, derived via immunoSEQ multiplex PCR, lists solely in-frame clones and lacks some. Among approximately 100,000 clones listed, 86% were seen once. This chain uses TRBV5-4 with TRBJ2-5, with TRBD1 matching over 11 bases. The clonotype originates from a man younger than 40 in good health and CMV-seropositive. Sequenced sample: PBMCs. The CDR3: CASSPGTGGQETQYF. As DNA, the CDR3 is TGTGCCAGCAGCCCCGGGACAGGGGGACAAGAGACCCAGTACTTC.